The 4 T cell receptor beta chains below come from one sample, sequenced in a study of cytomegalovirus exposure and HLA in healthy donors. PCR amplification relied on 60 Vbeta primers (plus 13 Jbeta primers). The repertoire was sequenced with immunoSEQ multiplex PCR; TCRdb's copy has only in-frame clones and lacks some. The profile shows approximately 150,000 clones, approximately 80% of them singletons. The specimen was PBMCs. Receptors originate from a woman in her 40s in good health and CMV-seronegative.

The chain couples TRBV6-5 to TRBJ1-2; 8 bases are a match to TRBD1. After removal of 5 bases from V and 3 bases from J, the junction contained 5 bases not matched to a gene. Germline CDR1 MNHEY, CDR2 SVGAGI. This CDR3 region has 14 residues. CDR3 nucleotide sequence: TGTGCCAGCAGTCCAAGGGACAGGCACTATGGCTACACCTTC. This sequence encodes CASSPRDRHYGYTF.

CDR3: CASSFGTGGSQPQHF. The CDR3 bases are TGTGCCAGCAGCTTTGGGACAGGGGGAAGTCAGCCCCAGCATTTT. The rearrangement joins TRBV7-2 to TRBJ1-5; 11 bases are shared with TRBD1. V lost 3 bases and J lost 6; bases outside the gene matches: 4. This CDR3 is built from 15 residues. The germline gives CDR1 SGHTA, CDR2 FQGNSA. Full variable domain (outside the CDR3, taken from reference TRBV7-2 and TRBJ1-5): GAGVSQSPSNKVTEKGKDVELRCDPISGHTALYWYRQSLGQGLEFLIYFQGNSAPDKSGLPSDRFSAERTGGSVSTLTIQRTQQEDSAVYLCASSFGTGGSQPQHFGDGTRLSIL.

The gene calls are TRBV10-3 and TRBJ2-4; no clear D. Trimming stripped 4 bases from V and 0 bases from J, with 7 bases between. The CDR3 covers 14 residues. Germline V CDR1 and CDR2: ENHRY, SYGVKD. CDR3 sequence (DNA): TGTGCCATCAGTGCGGGTACAGCCAAAAACATTCAGTACTTC. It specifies CAISAGTAKNIQYF.

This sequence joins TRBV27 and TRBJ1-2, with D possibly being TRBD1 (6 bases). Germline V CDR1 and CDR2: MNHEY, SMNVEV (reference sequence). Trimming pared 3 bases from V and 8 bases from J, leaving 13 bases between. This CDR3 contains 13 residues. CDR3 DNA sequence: TGTGCCAGCAGTTTTGGGGGCGGCACAGGCTACACCTTC. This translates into CASSFGGGTGYTF.